The 19 T cell receptor beta chains in this list originate from one sample, sequenced in a study of T cells after yellow fever vaccination. TCRdb independently ran MiXCR on the 5' RACE reads; one entry per CDR3 protein. This sample has about 340,000 distinct CDR3 sequences; approximately 13% occur once, and the top ten carry about 3%. The specimen was CD4+ T cells sorted from PBMCs, collected 15 days after the yellow fever booster vaccination. Source of these receptors: a man younger than 35 who received the YFV17D yellow fever vaccine.

Ten or more counts support this clonotype. The rearrangement joins TRBV27 to TRBJ1-2, with 8 bases lining up with TRBD1. V trimming: 2 bases; J trimming: 7 bases; junction bases outside the gene matches: 3. CDR1 and CDR2 from the germline V gene are MNHEY and SMNVEV (reference sequence). This CDR3 region has 13 residues. CDR3 sequence reads: CASSLQGAGGYTF. The DNA for the CDR3 is TGTGCCAGCAGTTTACAGGGGGCAGGTGGCTACACCTTC.

In its sample, this clonotype was seen many times. The chain recombines TRBV29-1 with TRBJ2-1; tentatively, D is TRBD1 or TRBD2 (5 bases each). The CDR3 sequence is 15 residues long. The germline V gene has CDR1 SQVTM and CDR2 ANQGSEA. Trimming cost V 7 bases and J 0 bases, with 16 bases left between them. The CDR3 reads CSGAAWGSSYNEQFF. The CDR3 DNA reads TGCAGCGGGGCCGCTTGGGGGAGCTCCTACAATGAGCAGTTCTTC.

Concerning this clonotype: One junction end disagrees with the germline gene, perhaps due to a read error. The chain has TRBV7-3 and TRBJ1-5; a possible D gene is TRBD1 (6 bases). CDR1 and CDR2 from the germline V gene are SGHTA and FQGTGA. The length of the CDR3 is 14 residues. The chain's CDR3 is CASSLTGGNQLQHF. The CDR3 nucleotides are TGTGCCAGCAGCTTAACTGGGGGCAATCAGCTCCAGCATTTT.

In its sample, this clonotype was seen a few times. In DNA form, the CDR3 reads TGTGCCAGCAGCTTTGCGACAGGGTTGGGGACTGAAGCTTTCTTT. Its protein product is CASSFATGLGTEAFF. J is TRBJ1-1 and V is TRBV7-2; 7 bases are shared with TRBD1. This CDR3 is built from 15 residues. J lost 5 bases, V lost 3 bases, and 9 bases had no gene match. Germline CDR1 reads SGHTA; CDR2 reads FQGNSA.

This clonotype was observed a handful of times. V and J are TRBV6-1 and TRBJ2-1, with 9 bases lining up with TRBD1. V shed 2 bases and J 5 bases; nucleotides not matched to a gene: 7. From germline, CDR1 is MNHNS and CDR2 SASEGT. The CDR3 has 16 residues. This CDR3 reads CASSEQGQGINNEQFF. CDR3 DNA: TGTGCCAGCAGTGAACAAGGACAGGGGATAAACAATGAGCAGTTCTTC.

This clonotype was observed a few times. The rearrangement links TRBV29-1 to TRBJ1-4; the match to TRBD1 covers 7 bases. The CDR3 covers 14 residues. Trimming took 3 bases from V and 4 from J; bases not matched to a gene: 5. The germline gives CDR1 SQVTM, CDR2 ANQGSEA. CDR3 loop: CSVDEGAGNEKLFF. The CDR3, as DNA: TGCAGCGTTGACGAGGGGGCTGGTAATGAAAAACTGTTTTTT.

This clonotype was counted at least ten times. The chain uses TRBV7-9 and TRBJ2-1; the match to TRBD2 covers 10 bases. V shed 4 bases, J shed 2 bases, and the junction held 8 bases outside the gene matches. Germline CDR1 is SEHNR and CDR2 is FQNEAQ (reference sequence). The CDR3 consists of 17 residues. CDR3 protein: CASSSNRLAGAYNEQFF. Here the CDR3 DNA reads TGTGCCAGCAGCTCCAACCGGCTAGCGGGGGCCTACAATGAGCAGTTCTTC.

This clonotype occurred a few times. The V call is TRBV5-1, the J call TRBJ2-4; perhaps TRBD2 as D (6 bases). Germline V gene lookup returns CDR1 SGHRS and CDR2 YFSETQ. V lost 2 bases to trimming and J lost 7 bases, with 13 bases between them. The CDR3 spans 14 residues. The CDR3 region has the DNA TGCGCCAGCAGCTTCGGTGGAGCGGGTAACATTCAGTACTTC. Its protein product is CASSFGGAGNIQYF.

This rearrangement joins TRBV20-1 to TRBJ2-5; tentatively, D is TRBD1 (6 bases). The CDR3 length is 13 residues. Germline V gives CDR1 DFQATT, CDR2 SNEGSKA (reference sequence). V was cut by 5 bases and J by 2 bases, with 12 bases left in between. CDR3 coding DNA: TGCAGTGCTGGACAGAGTTTTCAAGAGACCCAGTACTTC. Translating it yields CSAGQSFQETQYF.

This clonotype was found a few times. The J gene is TRBJ2-2, the V gene TRBV15; D uncertain. The V gene lost 8 bases and the J gene lost 1 base, with 11 bases spanning the gap. The CDR3 has 14 residues. CDR1 LNHNV and CDR2 YYDKDF come from the germline V gene (reference sequence). The CDR3 sequence is CATLPGLNTGELFF. In DNA, the CDR3 is TGTGCCACCCTCCCGGGTTTGAACACCGGGGAGCTGTTTTTT.

The chain has TRBV12-3 or TRBV12-4 and TRBJ1-5; D is unclear. The CDR3 is 15 amino acids. V gave up 6 bases and J gave up 7 bases, with 19 bases separating them. DNA for the CDR3: TGTGCCAGCAGCCTTCCGGGGAGCGAGGGACAGCCCCAGCATTTT. Amino acids: CASSLPGSEGQPQHF.

This clonotype occurred a few times. The chain links TRBV6-5 to TRBJ1-6; D possibly corresponds to TRBD1 (6 bases). In germline, CDR1 is MNHEY, CDR2 SVGAGI. The CDR3 has 16 amino acids. V was trimmed by 2 bases and J by 8 bases, leaving 16 bases between them. CDR3 nucleotide sequence: TGTGCCAGCAGTTACGAAAACAGGGAATGGTATTCACCCCTCCACTTT. This encodes CASSYENREWYSPLHF.

This CDR3 reads CASSLDPGQNTEAFF. CDR3 bases: TGTGCCAGCAGCTTGGATCCGGGGCAGAACACTGAAGCTTTCTTT. The chain carries TRBV5-5 and TRBJ1-1, with D perhaps matching TRBD1 (5 bases). In germline, CDR1 is SGHKS, CDR2 YYEKEE (reference sequence). The CDR3 has 15 amino acids. V dropped 0 bases and J dropped 1 base, with 10 bases sitting between them.

The CDR3 DNA is TGTGCCAGCAGCGTTAGGTACGAGCAGTACTTC. Translating gives CASSVRYEQYF. This chain links TRBV7-3 with TRBJ2-7; D is unclear. The CDR3 contains 11 residues. Trimming pared 5 bases from V and 4 bases from J, leaving 6 bases between. Germline CDR1 is SGHTA and CDR2 is FQGTGA.

Many counts were recorded for this clonotype. This chain uses TRBV7-9 with TRBJ1-1; D perhaps matches TRBD1 (5 bases). The V gene lost 8 bases and the J gene lost 3 bases, with 22 bases spanning the gap. Germline V gene lookup returns CDR1 SEHNR and CDR2 FQNEAQ (reference sequence). This CDR3 has 16 residues. The CDR3 sequence: CASGLLLGMGHTEAFF. Here the CDR3 DNA reads TGTGCCAGCGGCCTCTTACTAGGGATGGGGCACACTGAAGCTTTCTTT.

This clonotype was seen at least ten times. The CDR3 DNA reads as TGTGCCAGCAGCCAGGGGGGGGCAGGAGAAAACATTCAGTACTTC. Its protein product is CASSQGGAGENIQYF. The chain combines TRBV5-4 with TRBJ2-4; D may match TRBD1 or TRBD2 (7 bases each). Germline loops: CDR1 SGHNT, CDR2 YYREEE (reference sequence). This CDR3 comprises 15 residues. With 4 bases removed from V and 5 bases from J, the gap between germline ends came to 16 bases.

The chain recombines TRBV28 with TRBJ2-6; tentatively, D is TRBD1 (6 bases). V was pared by 6 bases and J by 2 bases, with 11 bases between. The length of the CDR3 is 15 residues. From germline, CDR1 is MDHEN and CDR2 SYDVKM. CDR3 amino acids: CASRQGSAGANVLTF. The DNA for the CDR3 is TGTGCCAGCAGACAGGGTTCGGCTGGGGCCAACGTCCTGACTTTC.

The chain is built from TRBV20-1 and TRBJ2-7; tentatively, D is TRBD2 (7 bases). CDR3 length: 15 residues. Trimming removed 3 bases from V and 2 bases from J, with 17 bases in between. Per germline, CDR1 DFQATT and CDR2 SNEGSKA (reference sequence). In DNA form, the CDR3 reads TGCAGTGCTAGGGGGGGGGCTAGCGACCCCTACGAGCAGTACTTC. It codes for CSARGGASDPYEQYF.

This chain connects TRBV6-1 to TRBJ1-1, with 8 bases fitting TRBD1. The CDR3 has 17 amino acids. The germline V gene has CDR1 MNHNS and CDR2 SASEGT. V trimming: 0 bases; J trimming: 5 bases; junction bases outside the gene matches: 11. The chain's CDR3 is CASSEAITRTGRTEAFF. CDR3 in DNA: TGTGCCAGCAGTGAAGCGATCACCCGGACAGGGAGGACTGAAGCTTTCTTT.